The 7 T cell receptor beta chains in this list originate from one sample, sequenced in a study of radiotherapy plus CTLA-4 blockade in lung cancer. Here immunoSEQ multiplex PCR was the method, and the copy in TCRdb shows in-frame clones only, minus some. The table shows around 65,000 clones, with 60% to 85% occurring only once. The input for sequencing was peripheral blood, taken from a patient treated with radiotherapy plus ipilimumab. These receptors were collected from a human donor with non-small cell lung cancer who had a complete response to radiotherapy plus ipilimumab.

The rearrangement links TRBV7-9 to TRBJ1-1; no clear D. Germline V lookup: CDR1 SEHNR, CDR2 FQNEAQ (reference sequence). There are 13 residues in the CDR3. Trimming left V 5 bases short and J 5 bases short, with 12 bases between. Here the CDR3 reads CASSVGGGTEAFF. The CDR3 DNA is TGTGCCAGCAGCGTCGGAGGTGGGACTGAAGCTTTCTTT.

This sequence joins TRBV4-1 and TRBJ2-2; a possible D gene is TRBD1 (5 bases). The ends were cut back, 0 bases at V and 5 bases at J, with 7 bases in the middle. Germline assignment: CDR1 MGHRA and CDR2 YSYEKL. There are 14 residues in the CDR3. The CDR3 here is CASSQDRQTGELFF. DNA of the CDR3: TGCGCCAGCAGCCAAGACAGACAGACCGGGGAGCTGTTTTTT.

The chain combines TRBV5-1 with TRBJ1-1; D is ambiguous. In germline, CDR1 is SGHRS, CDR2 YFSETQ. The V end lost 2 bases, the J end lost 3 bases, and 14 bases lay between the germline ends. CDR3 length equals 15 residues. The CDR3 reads CASSFRGPRDTEAFF. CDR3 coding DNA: TGCGCCAGCAGCTTTAGAGGTCCACGGGACACTGAAGCTTTCTTT.

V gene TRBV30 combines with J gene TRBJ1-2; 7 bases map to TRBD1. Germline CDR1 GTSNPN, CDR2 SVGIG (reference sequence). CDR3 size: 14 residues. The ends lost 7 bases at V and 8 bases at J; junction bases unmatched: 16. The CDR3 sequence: CALIASGTEEGYTF. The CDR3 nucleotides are TGTGCCTTAATAGCCTCCGGGACAGAAGAAGGCTACACCTTC.

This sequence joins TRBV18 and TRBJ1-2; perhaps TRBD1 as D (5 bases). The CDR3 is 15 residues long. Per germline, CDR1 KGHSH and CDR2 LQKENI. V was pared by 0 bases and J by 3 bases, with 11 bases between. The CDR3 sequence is CASSPPRARDYGYTF. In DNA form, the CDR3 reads TGTGCCAGCTCACCACCGAGGGCCAGGGACTATGGCTACACCTTC.

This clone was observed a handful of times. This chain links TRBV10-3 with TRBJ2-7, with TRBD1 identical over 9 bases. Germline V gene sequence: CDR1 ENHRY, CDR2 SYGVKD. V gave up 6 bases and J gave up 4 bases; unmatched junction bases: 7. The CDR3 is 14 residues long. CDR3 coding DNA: TGTGCCATCAGAGCCGGGACAGGGCTTTACGAGCAGTACGTC. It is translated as CAIRAGTGLYEQYV.

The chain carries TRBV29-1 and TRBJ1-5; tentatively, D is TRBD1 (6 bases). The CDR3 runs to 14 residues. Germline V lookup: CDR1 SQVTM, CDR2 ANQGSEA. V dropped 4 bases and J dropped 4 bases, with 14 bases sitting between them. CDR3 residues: CSVVQGGGNQPQHF. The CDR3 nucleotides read TGCAGCGTTGTACAGGGAGGAGGGAATCAGCCCCAGCATTTT.